This TCR beta chain comes out of a study of blood T cell repertoires in COVID-19. Trimming removed 3 bases from V and 1 base from J, with 7 bases in between. From germline, CDR1 is KGHSH and CDR2 LQKENI. CDR3 size: 14 residues. Using immunoSEQ multiplex PCR, the repertoire was profiled, and TCRdb retains in-frame clones only, with some absent. The profile covers 150,000 to 170,000 clones, with about 89% appearing a single time and approximately 0.59% taken by the ten largest. The sample taken for sequencing was peripheral blood. This receptor was obtained from a man aged 45-60 years with acute or convalescent COVID-19. The chain couples TRBV18 to TRBJ1-5, with D unclear. DNA of the CDR3: TGTGCCAGCTCACCCCAGTCGAGCAATCAGCCCCAGCATTTT. Translating it yields CASSPQSSNQPQHF.